This T cell receptor (beta chain) was sequenced during a study of CD8 T cells in ankylosing spondylitis. Points from the study as a whole: Apparently characteristic of ankylosing spondylitis blood was a TCR beta motif (eight highly homologous variants). In peripheral blood, disease-linked CD8+ clones occurred at relatively low frequencies.

Libraries of TCR beta came from quantitative 5'-RACE with molecular barcodes. TCRdb reanalysed the 5' RACE reads using MiXCR and keeps one entry per CDR3 protein. The sample gives approximately 220,000 distinct CDR3 sequences, about 18% of which show up once; 40% to 50% is in the top ten. Only a few counts were recorded for this clonotype. Its antigen is as yet unknown. The source of this sequence is a male donor with ankylosing spondylitis. Sequencing was performed on blood, either unsorted or a sorted T cell fraction (not recorded which).

The CDR3 DNA reads TGTGCCAGCACCCTGAGGGGGTTTGGCTACGAGCAGTACTTC. Its translation: CASTLRGFGYEQYF. This chain uses TRBV12-3 or TRBV12-4 with TRBJ2-7; D possibly corresponds to TRBD1 (6 bases). Between the trimmed V and J ends, which lost 7 bases and 3 bases, there was a span of 16 bases. The CDR3 is 14 amino acids.